This T cell receptor (beta chain) was captured by sequencing in a study of regulatory T cells in long-lasting Graves disease. For the study at large: Graves' patients (newly diagnosed) had been on antithyroid drugs under 3 months. Findings and limits, study-wide: Clonotypes that were public and shared totalled fewer than 3,500 in persistent patients versus over 800 in new patients.

This clonotype was recorded a few times. Its antigen remains unidentified. A read error may be the cause here, since a much bigger clone is one base away. CDR1 and CDR2 from the germline V gene are SGHNT and YENEEA. This CDR3 has 14 residues. As for time point: newly diagnosed GD, antithyroid drugs for less than 3 months. RNA extracted from PBMCs served as the sequencing template. Researchers made TCR beta libraries by using iRepertoire HTBI primers and running Arm-PCR on CDR3 regions. TCRdb used MiXCR to reprocess the multiplex PCR reads, holding one entry per CDR3 protein. The top ten hold 10% to 15% of the sample, which has about 200,000 distinct CDR3 sequences, roughly 19% seen once. The same sample was also used in a study of T cells in Graves' hyperthyroidism and ophthalmopathy.

The rearrangement uses TRBV11-3 and TRBJ1-5; perhaps TRBD1 as D (6 bases). This clonotype was obtained from a woman aged 25 to 39 with Graves disease. This specimen consisted of peripheral blood mononuclear cells (PBMCs), obtained at new diagnosis, from a patient treated with antithyroid drugs. In DNA form, the CDR3 reads TGTGCCAGCACCGGGGGGCAGGCCTATCAGTCCCAGCATTTT. Translation gives CASTGGQAYQSQHF.